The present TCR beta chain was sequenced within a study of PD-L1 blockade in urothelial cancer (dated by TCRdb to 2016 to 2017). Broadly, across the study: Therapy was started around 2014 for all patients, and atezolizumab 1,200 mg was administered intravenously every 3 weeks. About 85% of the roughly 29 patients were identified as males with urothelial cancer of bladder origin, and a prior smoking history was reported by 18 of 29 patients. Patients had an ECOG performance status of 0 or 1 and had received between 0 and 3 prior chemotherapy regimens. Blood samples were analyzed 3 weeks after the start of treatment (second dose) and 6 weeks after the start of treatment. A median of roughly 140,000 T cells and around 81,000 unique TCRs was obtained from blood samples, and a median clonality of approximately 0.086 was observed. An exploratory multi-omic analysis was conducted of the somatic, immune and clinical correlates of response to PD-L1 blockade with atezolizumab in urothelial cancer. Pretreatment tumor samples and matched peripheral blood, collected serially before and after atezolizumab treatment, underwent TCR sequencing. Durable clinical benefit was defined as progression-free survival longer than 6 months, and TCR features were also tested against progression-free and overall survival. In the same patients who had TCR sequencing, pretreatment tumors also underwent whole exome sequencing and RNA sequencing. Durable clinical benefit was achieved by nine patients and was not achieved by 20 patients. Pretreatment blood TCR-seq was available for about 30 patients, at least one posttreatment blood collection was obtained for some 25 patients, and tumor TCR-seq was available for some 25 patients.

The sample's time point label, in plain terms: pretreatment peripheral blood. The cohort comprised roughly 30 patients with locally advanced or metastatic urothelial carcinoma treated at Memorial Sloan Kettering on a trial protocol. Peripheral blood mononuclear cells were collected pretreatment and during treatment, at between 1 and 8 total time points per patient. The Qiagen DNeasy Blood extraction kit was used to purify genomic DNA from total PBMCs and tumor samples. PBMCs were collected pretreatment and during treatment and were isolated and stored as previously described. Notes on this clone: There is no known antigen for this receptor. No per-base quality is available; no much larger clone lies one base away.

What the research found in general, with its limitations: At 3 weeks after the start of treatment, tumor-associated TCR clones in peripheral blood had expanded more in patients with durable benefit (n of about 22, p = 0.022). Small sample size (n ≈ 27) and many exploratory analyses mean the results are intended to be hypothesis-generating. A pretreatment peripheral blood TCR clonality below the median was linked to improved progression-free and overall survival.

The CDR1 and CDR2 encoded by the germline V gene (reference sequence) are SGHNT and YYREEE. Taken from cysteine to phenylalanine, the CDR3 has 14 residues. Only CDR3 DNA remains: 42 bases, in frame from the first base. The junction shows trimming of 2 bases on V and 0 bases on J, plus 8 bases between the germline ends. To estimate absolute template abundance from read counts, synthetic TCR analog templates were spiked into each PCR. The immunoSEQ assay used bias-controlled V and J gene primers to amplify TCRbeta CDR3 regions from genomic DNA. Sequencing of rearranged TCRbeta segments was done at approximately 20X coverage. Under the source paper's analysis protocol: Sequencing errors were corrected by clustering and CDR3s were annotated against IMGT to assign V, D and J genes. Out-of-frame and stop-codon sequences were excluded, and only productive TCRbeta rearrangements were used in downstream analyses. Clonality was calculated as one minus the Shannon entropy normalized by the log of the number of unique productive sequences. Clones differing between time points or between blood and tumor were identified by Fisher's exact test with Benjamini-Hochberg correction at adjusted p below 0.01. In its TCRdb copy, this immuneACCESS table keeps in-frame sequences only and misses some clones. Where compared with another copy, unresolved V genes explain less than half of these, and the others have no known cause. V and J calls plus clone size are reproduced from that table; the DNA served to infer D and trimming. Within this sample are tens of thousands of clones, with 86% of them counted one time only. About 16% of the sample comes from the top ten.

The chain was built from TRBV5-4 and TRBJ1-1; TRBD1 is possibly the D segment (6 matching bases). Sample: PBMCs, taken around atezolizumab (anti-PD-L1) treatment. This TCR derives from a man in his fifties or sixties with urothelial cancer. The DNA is TGTGCCAGCAGCTTAACAGGGTTGAACACTGAAGCTTTCTTT. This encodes CASSLTGLNTEAFF.